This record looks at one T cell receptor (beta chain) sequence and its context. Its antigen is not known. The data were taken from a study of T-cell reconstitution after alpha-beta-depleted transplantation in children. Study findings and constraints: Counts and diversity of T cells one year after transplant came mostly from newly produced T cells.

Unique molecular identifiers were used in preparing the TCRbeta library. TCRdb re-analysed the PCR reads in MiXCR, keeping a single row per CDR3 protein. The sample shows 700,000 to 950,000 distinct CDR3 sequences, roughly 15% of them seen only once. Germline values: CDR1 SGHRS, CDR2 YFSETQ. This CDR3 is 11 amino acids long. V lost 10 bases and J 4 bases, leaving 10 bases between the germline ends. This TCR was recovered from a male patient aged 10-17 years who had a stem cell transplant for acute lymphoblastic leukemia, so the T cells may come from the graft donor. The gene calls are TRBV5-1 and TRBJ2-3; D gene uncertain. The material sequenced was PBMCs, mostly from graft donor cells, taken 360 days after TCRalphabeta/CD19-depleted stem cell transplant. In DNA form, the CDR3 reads TGCGCCGGAACCCAGGCAGATACGCAGTATTTT. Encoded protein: CAGTQADTQYF.